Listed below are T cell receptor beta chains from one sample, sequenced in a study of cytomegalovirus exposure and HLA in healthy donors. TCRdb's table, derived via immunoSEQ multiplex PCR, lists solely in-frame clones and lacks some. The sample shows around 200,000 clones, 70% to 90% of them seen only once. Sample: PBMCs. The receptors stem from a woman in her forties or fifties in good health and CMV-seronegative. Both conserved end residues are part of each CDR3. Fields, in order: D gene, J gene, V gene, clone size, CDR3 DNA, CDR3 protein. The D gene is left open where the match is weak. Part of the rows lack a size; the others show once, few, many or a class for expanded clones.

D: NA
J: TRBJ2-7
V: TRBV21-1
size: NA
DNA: TGTGCCAGCAGCAAGAAACAGGGGAGAGACGAGCAGTACTTC
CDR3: CASSKKQGRDEQYF

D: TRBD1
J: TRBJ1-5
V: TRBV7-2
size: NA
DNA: TGTGCCAGCAGCGCCGACAGGGCGCGCAATCAGCCCCAGCATTTT
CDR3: CASSADRARNQPQHF

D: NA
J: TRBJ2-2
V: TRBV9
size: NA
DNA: TGTGCCAGCAGCGCGACTAGTTCGAACACCGGGGAGCTGTTTTTT
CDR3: CASSATSSNTGELFF

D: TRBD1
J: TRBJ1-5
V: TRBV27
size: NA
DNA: TGTGCCAGCAGTTTATCCCGGGACAGGGACAATCAGCCCCAGCATTTT
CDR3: CASSLSRDRDNQPQHF

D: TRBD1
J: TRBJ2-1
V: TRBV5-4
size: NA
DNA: TGTGCCAGCAGGGGCGCGAGGGGACAGATAGACAATGAGCAGTTCTTC
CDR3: CASRGARGQIDNEQFF

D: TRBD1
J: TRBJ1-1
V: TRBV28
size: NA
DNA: TGTGCCAGCACCTCCCCCGGACAGGGGTTGAACACTGAAGCTTTCTTT
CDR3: CASTSPGQGLNTEAFF

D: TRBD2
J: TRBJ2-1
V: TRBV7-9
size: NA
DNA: TGTGCCAGCAGCTTAGAGCTAGCGGACAATGAGCAGTTCTTC
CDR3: CASSLELADNEQFF

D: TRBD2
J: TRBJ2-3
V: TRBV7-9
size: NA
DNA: TGTGCCAGCAGCATTAGCGGGAGGGCCATAGATACGCAGTATTTT
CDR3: CASSISGRAIDTQYF

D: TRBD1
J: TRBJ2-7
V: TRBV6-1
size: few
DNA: TGTGCCAGCGGACACCGGGACAGGGTCTACGAGCAGTACTTC
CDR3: CASGHRDRVYEQYF

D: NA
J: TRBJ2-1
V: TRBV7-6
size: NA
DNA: TGTGCCAGCAGCACGGGACAAAGCTCCTACAATGAGCAGTTCTTC
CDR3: CASSTGQSSYNEQFF

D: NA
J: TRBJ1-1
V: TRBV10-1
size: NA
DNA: TGCGCCAGCAGTGAGTCGGCGGGGAAGACTGAAGCTTTCTTT
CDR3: CASSESAGKTEAFF

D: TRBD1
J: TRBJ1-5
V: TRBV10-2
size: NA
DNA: TGCGCCAGCAGGGAGACAGGGAGCCTCTATAGCAATCAGCCCCAGCATTTT
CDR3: CASRETGSLYSNQPQHF

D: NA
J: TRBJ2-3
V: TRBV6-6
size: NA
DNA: TGTGCCAGCAGTTCAGGGGTTGAGACAGATACGCAGTATTTT
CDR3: CASSSGVETDTQYF

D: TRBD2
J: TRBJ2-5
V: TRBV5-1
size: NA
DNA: TGCGCCAGCAGCTTGGGGACTAGCATTGGGGAGACCCAGTACTTC
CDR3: CASSLGTSIGETQYF

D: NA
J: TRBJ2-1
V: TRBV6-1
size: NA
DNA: TGTGCCAGCAGTGGAGGAAGCGGAGCATCCTACAATGAGCAGTTCTTC
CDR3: CASSGGSGASYNEQFF

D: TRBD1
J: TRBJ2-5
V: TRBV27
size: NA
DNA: TGTGCCAGCAGTTCCCCAGGACAGGGCTCGAAGACCCAGTACTTC
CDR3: CASSSPGQGSKTQYF

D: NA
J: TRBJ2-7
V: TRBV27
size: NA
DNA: TGTGCCAGCAGTCCGTCCGGGACACCTCCCTACGAGCAGTACTTC
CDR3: CASSPSGTPPYEQYF

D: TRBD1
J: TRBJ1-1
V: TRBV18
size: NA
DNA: TGTGCCAGCTCATACGACGGGACAGGAAGGAACACTGAAGCTTTCTTT
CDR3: CASSYDGTGRNTEAFF

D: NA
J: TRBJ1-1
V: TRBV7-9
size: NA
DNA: TGTGCCAGCAGCTTAGTAGGGGGGGCCAACACTGAAGCTTTCTTT
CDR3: CASSLVGGANTEAFF

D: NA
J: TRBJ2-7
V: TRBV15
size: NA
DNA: TGTGCCACCAGAGCCAACCCAAGCGTCCCCTCCTACGAGCAGTACTTC
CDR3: CATRANPSVPSYEQYF

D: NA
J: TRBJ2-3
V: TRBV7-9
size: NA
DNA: TGTGCCAGCAGCTTCAACAAATCACCCACAGATACGCAGTATTTT
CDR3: CASSFNKSPTDTQYF

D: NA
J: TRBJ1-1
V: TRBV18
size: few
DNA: TGTGCCAGCTCACCACTTCCAGGGGTCAGCAACACTGAAGCTTTCTTT
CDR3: CASSPLPGVSNTEAFF

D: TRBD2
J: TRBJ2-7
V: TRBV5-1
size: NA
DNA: TGCGCCAGCAGCTTGGATCCTAGCGGGAGGACCTACGAGCAGTACTTC
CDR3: CASSLDPSGRTYEQYF

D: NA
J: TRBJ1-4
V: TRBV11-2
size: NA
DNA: TGTGCCAGCAGCTCCTACCCCCTGATGGCAGGACTTAATGAAAAACTGTTTTTT
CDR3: CASSSYPLMAGLNEKLFF

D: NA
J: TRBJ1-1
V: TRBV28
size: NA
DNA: TGTGCCAGCAGCCATGCTGAAGCTTTCTTT
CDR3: CASSHAEAFF

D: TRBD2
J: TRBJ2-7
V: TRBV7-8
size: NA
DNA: TGTGCCAGCAGCCCGGCGGCACTAGCGGGTAACTACGAGCAGTACTTC
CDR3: CASSPAALAGNYEQYF

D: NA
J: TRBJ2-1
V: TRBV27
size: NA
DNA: TGTGCCAGCAGTTTGGGGCTAGCGACCGATGAGCAGTTCTTC
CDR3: CASSLGLATDEQFF

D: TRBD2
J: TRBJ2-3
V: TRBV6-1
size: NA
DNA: TGTGCCAGCAGTGATTTGGGGGGACTAGCGGGAGGGGGCTATACGCAGTATTTT
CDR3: CASSDLGGLAGGGYTQYF

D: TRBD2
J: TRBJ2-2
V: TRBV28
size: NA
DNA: TGTGCCAGCAGTTTAAGCGGGAGAGGTACCGGGGAGCTGTTTTTT
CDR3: CASSLSGRGTGELFF

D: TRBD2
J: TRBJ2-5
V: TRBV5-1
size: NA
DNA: TGCGCCAGCAGCTTGGACACTAGCGGCCTAGGGACCCAGTACTTC
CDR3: CASSLDTSGLGTQYF

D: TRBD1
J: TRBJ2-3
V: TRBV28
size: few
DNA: TGTGCCAGCAATAACAGGGGGGCCACAGATACGCAGTATTTT
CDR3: CASNNRGATDTQYF

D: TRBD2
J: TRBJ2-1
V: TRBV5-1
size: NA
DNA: TGCGCCAGCAGCTCCGGGACTAGCGGTTACAATGAGCAGTTCTTC
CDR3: CASSSGTSGYNEQFF